This T cell receptor (beta chain) was sequenced in a study of neoadjuvant nivolumab and ipilimumab in lung cancer. Overall study findings and caveats: Higher pretherapy blood TCR richness went with higher resected-tumor richness.

Clones were read by immunoSEQ multiplex PCR, and TCRdb kept only the in-frame ones, dropping some. The sample includes more than 8,000 clones, roughly four fifths of them seen just once. V was pared by 5 bases and J by 7 bases, with 9 bases of the junction left unmatched. The CDR3 length is 15 residues. Per the germline V gene, CDR1 is SGHTA and CDR2 is FQGTGA. Concerning this clone itself: What it binds is not known.

The sequences come from peripheral blood, collected before neoadjuvant nivolumab, alone or with ipilimumab. The rearrangement links TRBV7-3 to TRBJ2-1; TRBD2 matches at 9 bases. The source is an adult with non-small cell lung cancer. CDR3 sequence (DNA): TGTGCCAGCAGCCGAAGCGGGGGGCCTGATAATGAGCAGTTCTTC. This sequence encodes CASSRSGGPDNEQFF.